One sample yielded the 23 T cell receptor beta chains listed below, sequenced in a study of cytomegalovirus exposure and HLA in healthy donors. Only in-frame clones appear in the TCRdb table, and some are missing; sequencing was by immunoSEQ multiplex PCR. The sample gives 90,000 to 110,000 clones, roughly 90% of which show up once; 2% to 2.5% is in the top ten. The sample consisted of PBMCs. These receptors were obtained from a woman under 30 in good health and CMV-seronegative.

The chain uses TRBV7-2 and TRBJ2-6; D unresolved. CDR1 is SGHTA, CDR2 FQGNSA, per germline. Trimming stripped 2 bases from V and 0 bases from J, with 5 bases between. The CDR3 consists of 15 residues. The CDR3 protein is CASSLYSSGANVLTF. CDR3 bases: TGTGCCAGCAGCTTATACAGCTCTGGGGCCAACGTCCTGACTTTC. Full variable domain (rest looked up from reference TRBV7-2 and TRBJ2-6): GAGVSQSPSNKVTEKGKDVELRCDPISGHTALYWYRQSLGQGLEFLIYFQGNSAPDKSGLPSDRFSAERTGGSVSTLTIQRTQQEDSAVYLCASSLYSSGANVLTFGAGSRLTVL.

The rearrangement joins TRBV5-6 to TRBJ1-3, with no clear D. The germline gives CDR1 SGHDT, CDR2 YYEEEE. Trimming removed 2 bases from V and 6 bases from J, with 9 bases in between. The CDR3 has 13 residues. This CDR3 is CASSLTGQNTIYF. The CDR3 region has the DNA TGTGCCAGCAGCTTAACGGGTCAAAACACCATATATTTT.

The rearrangement joins TRBV6-1 to TRBJ2-2, with a weak D call TRBD2 (6 bases). Per germline, CDR1 MNHNS and CDR2 SASEGT. CDR3 length: 15 residues. Trimming took 6 bases from V and 7 from J, leaving 18 bases between them. The chain's CDR3 is CASSYRTSRGGELFF. The CDR3 DNA sequence: TGTGCCAGCAGCTATAGGACTTCGCGGGGCGGGGAGCTGTTTTTT.

V usage is TRBV15 and J usage is TRBJ1-1; perhaps TRBD1 as D (6 bases). CDR3 length equals 16 residues. V lost 5 bases and J 8 bases, leaving 24 bases between the germline ends. Per the germline V gene, CDR1 is LNHNV and CDR2 is YYDKDF (reference sequence). CDR3 sequence reads: CATSGIRISQGREAFF. For the CDR3, the DNA is TGTGCCACCAGCGGAATTCGAATTTCTCAGGGGCGGGAAGCTTTCTTT.

This clone came up once. J is TRBJ1-6 and V is TRBV28; 7 bases fit TRBD1. Unmatched junction bases numbered 6, after V lost 4 bases and J lost 0 bases. In germline, CDR1 is MDHEN, CDR2 SYDVKM. The CDR3 contains 17 residues. CDR3 loop: CASSYLDRSSYNSPLHF. CDR3 coding DNA: TGTGCCAGCAGTTACTTGGACAGGAGCTCCTATAATTCACCCCTCCACTTT.

V and J are TRBV19 and TRBJ2-7; TRBD2 is a possible D gene (5 bases). The CDR3 is 13 residues long. Trimming shortened V by 11 bases and J by 0 bases, and 14 bases separated the two germline ends. From germline, CDR1 is LNHDA and CDR2 SQIVND (reference sequence). The CDR3 loop is CAVGYGSSYEQYF. For the CDR3, the DNA is TGTGCCGTAGGATATGGGAGCTCCTACGAGCAGTACTTC.

The gene calls are TRBV29-1 and TRBJ1-2; possibly TRBD1 for D (5 bases). The CDR3 loop spans 12 amino acids. The germline V gene encodes CDR1 SQVTM and CDR2 ANQGSEA. The V and J ends lost 7 bases and 7 bases respectively, with 16 bases between them. CDR3 nucleotide sequence: TGCAGCGCCGCGTGGGGGGGTGGTGGCTACACCTTC. Its translation is CSAAWGGGGYTF. The full variable domain, completed using reference TRBV29-1 and TRBJ1-2, is SAVISQKPSRDICQRGTSLTIQCQVDSQVTMMFWYRQQPGQSLTLIATANQGSEATYESGFVIDKFPISRPNLTFSTLTVSNMSPEDSSIYLCSAAWGGGGYTFGSGTRLTVV.

V and J are TRBV28 and TRBJ1-1, with D perhaps matching TRBD1 (6 bases). The CDR3 is 15 amino acids. Germline V gives CDR1 MDHEN, CDR2 SYDVKM. Trimming shortened V by 6 bases and J by 0 bases, and 14 bases separated the two germline ends. CDR3 sequence: CASSDYRDLNTEAFF. DNA of the CDR3: TGTGCCAGCAGCGATTACAGGGACCTGAACACTGAAGCTTTCTTT.

This clone occurred a few times. The rearrangement uses TRBV9 and TRBJ2-7; 8 bases match TRBD1. V dropped 0 bases and J dropped 0; count of bases not matched to a gene: 5. From germline, CDR1 is SGDLS and CDR2 YYNGEE. The CDR3 consists of 16 residues. The CDR3 nucleotides read TGTGCCAGCAGCGTAGGGACAGGGTTTAGCTCCTACGAGCAGTACTTC. This gives the protein CASSVGTGFSSYEQYF.

The chain has TRBV7-2 and TRBJ1-1; D may be TRBD1 (6 bases). Per germline, CDR1 SGHTA and CDR2 FQGNSA. Trimming stripped 1 base from V and 7 bases from J, with 16 bases between. The length of the CDR3 is 15 residues. CDR3: CASSLVGRGEGEAFF. The DNA for the CDR3 is TGTGCCAGCAGCTTAGTAGGTAGGGGGGAGGGTGAAGCTTTCTTT.

The V call is TRBV7-9, the J call TRBJ1-2; D unresolved. Germline V gives CDR1 SEHNR, CDR2 FQNEAQ (reference sequence). The V end lost 5 bases, the J end lost 6 bases, and 13 bases lay between the germline ends. The CDR3 sequence is 13 residues long. CDR3 in amino acids: CASSRTSLDGYTF. CDR3 in DNA: TGTGCCAGCAGCCGGACTTCCCTCGATGGCTACACCTTC. Variable domain in full (rest from reference TRBV7-9 and TRBJ1-2): DTGVSQNPRHKITKRGQNVTFRCDPISEHNRLYWYRQTLGQGPEFLTYFQNEAQLEKSRLLSDRFSAERPKGSFSTLEIQRTEQGDSAMYLCASSRTSLDGYTFGSGTRLTVV.

The chain combines TRBV9 with TRBJ1-3; D call uncertain. V was clipped by 0 bases and J by 0 bases, with 13 bases between them. The CDR3 length is 17 residues. CDR1 is SGDLS, CDR2 YYNGEE, per germline. CDR3 coding DNA: TGTGCCAGCAGCGTAGTGTCCGGAGGCAGCTCTGGAAACACCATATATTTT. Amino acids: CASSVVSGGSSGNTIYF.

This chain links TRBV30 with TRBJ1-5; D remains unclear. The CDR3 length is 15 residues. V lost 1 base and J 11 bases, leaving 21 bases between the germline ends. CDR1 and CDR2 (germline): GTSNPN, SVGIG (reference sequence). The CDR3 nucleotides are TGTGCCTGGAGTGATGGGGTAAAATTCTTGGAGGCCCAGCATTTT. Amino acid sequence: CAWSDGVKFLEAQHF.

This clone occurred once. The chain links TRBV4-3 to TRBJ1-2, with TRBD1 identical over 10 bases. CDR1 and CDR2 (germline): LGHNA, YSLEER. The CDR3 consists of 16 residues. The J segment lost 4 bases and the V segment lost 2 bases, leaving 7 bases of the junction unmatched. The CDR3 bases are TGCGCCAGCAGCCAATTGGGACAGGGGAGCTTCTATGGCTACACCTTC. Amino acids: CASSQLGQGSFYGYTF.

The CDR3, as DNA: TGTGCCAGCAGCGTCCGTCCCTACGAGCAGTACTTC. Its protein is CASSVRPYEQYF. This chain joins TRBV7-2 and TRBJ2-7; no clear D gene. Germline V gene data show CDR1 as SGHTA and CDR2 as FQGNSA. The CDR3 has 12 residues. Trimming stripped 5 bases from V and 2 bases from J, with 7 bases between.

The chain uses TRBV13 and TRBJ2-1; D is uncertain. Trimming removed 4 bases from V and 0 bases from J, with 4 bases in between. The germline V gene has CDR1 PRHDT and CDR2 FYEKMQ (reference sequence). This CDR3 has 13 amino acids. The chain's CDR3 is CASSSSSYNEQFF. The CDR3 nucleotides read TGTGCCAGCAGCTCGAGCTCCTACAATGAGCAGTTCTTC.

The chain employs TRBV28 and TRBJ1-1; D is undetermined. The CDR3 has 15 residues. Germline-derived CDR1 and CDR2 are MDHEN and SYDVKM. V was pared by 5 bases and J by 0 bases, with 13 bases between. This chain's CDR3 is CASSPPVKLNTEAFF. CDR3 nucleotide sequence: TGTGCCAGCAGTCCCCCTGTAAAATTGAACACTGAAGCTTTCTTT.

The gene calls are TRBV29-1 and TRBJ2-1; D may be TRBD1 (7 bases). CDR1 SQVTM and CDR2 ANQGSEA come from the germline V gene. V was clipped by 4 bases and J by 8 bases, with 12 bases between them. This CDR3 is 12 amino acids long. The CDR3 DNA follows: TGCAGCGTTGTCGGCAGGGGGGATGAGCAGTTCTTC. Amino acids: CSVVGRGDEQFF.

CDR3 in DNA: TGCGCCAGCAGCCGTACCCGGGACATGAACACTGAAGCTTTCTTT. This codes for CASSRTRDMNTEAFF. The chain uses TRBV4-3 and TRBJ1-1; D may be TRBD1 (6 bases). V was clipped by 4 bases and J by 0 bases, with 12 bases between them. Per germline, CDR1 LGHNA and CDR2 YSLEER. This CDR3 spans 15 amino acids.

The V call is TRBV30, the J call TRBJ1-1, with D possibly TRBD1 on 5 matching bases. Germline V lookup: CDR1 GTSNPN, CDR2 SVGIG (reference sequence). CDR3 length: 14 residues. Trimming cost V 2 bases and J 4 bases, with 14 bases left between them. CDR3 amino acids: CAWSPLGGGTEAFF. As DNA, the CDR3 is TGTGCCTGGAGTCCACTCGGGGGGGGCACTGAAGCTTTCTTT.

This chain joins TRBV28 and TRBJ2-3; 9 nucleotides agree with TRBD2. Trimming cost V 6 bases and J 0 bases; bases outside gene matches: 7. Germline loops: CDR1 MDHEN, CDR2 SYDVKM. This CDR3 has 16 residues. CDR3: CASRILAGLSTDTQYF. CDR3 sequence (DNA): TGTGCCAGCAGGATACTAGCGGGTCTTAGCACAGATACGCAGTATTTT.

The chain combines TRBV29-1 with TRBJ1-3; TRBD1 agrees at 8 bases. The V and J ends lost 7 bases and 6 bases, in that order; junction bases with no gene match: 8. This CDR3 is 13 amino acids long. The germline V gene encodes CDR1 SQVTM and CDR2 ANQGSEA. The CDR3: CSGTDRDLNTIYF. In nucleotides, the CDR3 is TGCAGCGGGACGGACAGGGACTTAAACACCATATATTTT.

The gene calls are TRBV15 and TRBJ2-7; TRBD2 matches 10 bases. The CDR3 length is 17 residues. V dropped 0 bases and J dropped 4; count of bases not matched to a gene: 9. From germline, CDR1 is LNHNV and CDR2 YYDKDF (reference sequence). The CDR3 sequence: CATSRDESGRALYEQYF. DNA for the CDR3: TGTGCCACCAGCAGAGATGAGAGCGGGAGGGCCTTATACGAGCAGTACTTC. The full variable domain, in which reference TRBV15 and TRBJ2-7 provide the parts outside the CDR3, is DAMVIQNPRYQVTQFGKPVTLSCSQTLNHNVMYWYQQKSSQAPKLLFHYYDKDFNNEADTPDNFQSRRPNTSFCFLDIRSPGLGDTAMYLCATSRDESGRALYEQYFGPGTRLTVT.